The entry that follows covers one TCR beta chain sequence. TCR beta CDR3 regions were amplified from RNA. First-round RT-PCR of the TCR CDR3 relied on the HTBI primer set. From the multiplex PCR reads, TCRdb called clonotypes with MiXCR, one entry per CDR3 protein. The top ten hold more than 30% of the sample, which has about 270,000 distinct CDR3 sequences, nearly 15% seen once. The data were taken from a study of T cells in Graves' hyperthyroidism and ophthalmopathy. This CDR3 is built from 15 residues. CDR1 and CDR2 (germline): SGHTA, FQGTGA. Trimming stripped 0 bases from V and 7 bases from J, with 13 bases between.

The TCR originated in a woman in her fifties or sixties with Graves' hyperthyroidism that later progressed to Graves' ophthalmopathy. The chain carries TRBV7-3 and TRBJ2-1; a possible D gene is TRBD2 (6 bases). Sequencing was carried out using blood. The CDR3 region is CASSLTIGGLNEQFF. The CDR3, as DNA: TGTGCCAGCAGCTTAACAATTGGGGGACTGAATGAGCAGTTCTTC.